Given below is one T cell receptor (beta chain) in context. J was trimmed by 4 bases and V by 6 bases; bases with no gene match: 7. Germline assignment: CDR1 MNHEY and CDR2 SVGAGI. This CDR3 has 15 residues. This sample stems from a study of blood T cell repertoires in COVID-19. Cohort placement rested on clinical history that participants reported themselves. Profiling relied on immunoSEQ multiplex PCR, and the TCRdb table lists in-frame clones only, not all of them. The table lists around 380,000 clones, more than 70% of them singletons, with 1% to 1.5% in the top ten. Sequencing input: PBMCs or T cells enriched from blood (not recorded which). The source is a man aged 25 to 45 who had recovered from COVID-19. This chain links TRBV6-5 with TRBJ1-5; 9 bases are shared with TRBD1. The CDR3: CASSRGTGRNQPQHF. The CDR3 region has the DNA TGTGCCAGCAGCCGTGGGACAGGGCGGAATCAGCCCCAGCATTTT.